Below, 29 T cell receptor beta chains from the same sample are listed, as sequenced in a study of T cells in Graves' hyperthyroidism and ophthalmopathy (dated by TCRdb to the late 2010s). Libraries were built with multiplex PCR. Sequenced on an Illumina HiSeq 2000. TCR beta CDR3 regions were amplified from RNA transcripts. For the first round of RT-PCR on the TCR CDR3, the HTBI primer set was used together with the Qiagen OneStep RT-PCR kit. TCRdb trimmed the raw reads at Q25, called clones with MiXCR and kept productive beta chains. CDR3 protein duplicates are merged, each entry listing the most common genes and DNA. The sample includes approximately 360,000 distinct CDR3 sequences, with roughly 25% observed a single time. The top ten clones comprise roughly 80% of the sample. Sequenced material: blood. These receptors originate from a man over 45 with Graves' hyperthyroidism.

The gene calls are TRBV24-1 and TRBJ2-5; D is unresolved. Germline-derived CDR1 and CDR2 are KGHDR and SFDVKD. V lost 3 bases and J lost 5, with 9 bases in between. The CDR3 consists of 13 residues. The CDR3 DNA is TGTGCCACCAGTGATAAGGTGACGGAGACCCAGTACTTC. Translated: CATSDKVTETQYF.

This chain joins TRBV19 and TRBJ1-1; the D gene is possibly TRBD1 (6 bases). There are 15 residues in the CDR3. Deletions cut 4 bases from V and 6 bases from J, with 18 bases between. Per the germline V gene, CDR1 is LNHDA and CDR2 is SQIVND (reference sequence). In nucleotides, the CDR3 is TGTGCCAGTAGTAGAGAGAGTCTTGGGGGCTCTGAAGCTTTCTTT. Protein sequence: CASSRESLGGSEAFF.

This clonotype was seen ten or more times. This chain connects TRBV27 to TRBJ1-2; TRBD1 aligns across 8 bases. This CDR3 is 18 amino acids long. CDR1 MNHEY and CDR2 SMNVEV come from the germline V gene (reference sequence). The V and J ends lost 4 bases and 4 bases, in that order; junction bases with no gene match: 17. For the CDR3, the DNA is TGTGCCAGCAGTTCATATCCCCCCGCCCGGCAGGGGGCCTATGGCTACACCTTC. This sequence encodes CASSSYPPARQGAYGYTF.

This rearrangement joins TRBV11-2 to TRBJ2-7, with TRBD2 matching over 11 bases. V lost 3 bases and J lost 0; bases outside the gene matches: 7. Germline V CDR1 and CDR2: SGHAT, FQNNGV. This CDR3 spans 17 amino acids. CDR3 residues: CASSFRIAGGSSYEQYF. In DNA form, the CDR3 reads TGTGCCAGCAGCTTCAGAATAGCGGGAGGGAGCTCCTACGAGCAGTACTTC.

This clonotype has ten or more counts. The gene calls are TRBV27 and TRBJ2-7; 9 bases agree with TRBD1. V dropped 4 bases and J dropped 3; count of bases not matched to a gene: 1. CDR1 MNHEY and CDR2 SMNVEV come from the germline V gene (reference sequence). There are 13 residues in the CDR3. CDR3 sequence reads: CASSSGQGYEQYF. CDR3 DNA sequence: TGTGCCAGCAGTTCGGGACAGGGCTACGAGCAGTACTTC.

The chain carries TRBV6-2 or TRBV6-3 and TRBJ2-2; maybe TRBD2 (7 bases). This CDR3 has 13 residues. V lost 10 bases and J lost 3, with 12 bases in between. Germline values: CDR1 MNHEY, CDR2 SVGEGT. The CDR3 spells CATRGGDTGELFF. The CDR3 DNA reads TGTGCCACAAGGGGGGGGGACACCGGGGAGCTGTTTTTT.

This clonotype was observed a few times. The chain joins TRBV6-6 to TRBJ2-1, with D possibly TRBD2 on 6 matching bases. V dropped 2 bases and J dropped 9 bases, with 11 bases sitting between them. This CDR3 comprises 13 residues. The germline V gene has CDR1 MNHNY and CDR2 SVGAGI (reference sequence). The DNA for the CDR3 is TGTGCCAGCAGTTACGGGGGGTCCGGTGAGCAGTTCTTC. It is translated as CASSYGGSGEQFF.

This chain links TRBV6-1 with TRBJ1-2; tentatively, D is TRBD1 (5 bases). Germline V CDR1 and CDR2: MNHNS, SASEGT. V dropped 8 bases and J dropped 7 bases, with 14 bases sitting between them. This CDR3 contains 12 residues. CDR3 amino acids: CASRQGGLGYTF. The DNA of the CDR3 is TGTGCCAGCCGCCAGGGAGGGCTTGGCTACACCTTC.

V is TRBV11-2 and J is TRBJ2-5; D is ambiguous. Trimming removed 1 base at V and 5 bases at J, with 11 bases between. The CDR3 contains 14 residues. CDR1 and CDR2 from the germline V gene are SGHAT and FQNNGV. CDR3: CASSLGLIEETQYF. CDR3 nucleotides: TGTGCCAGCAGCTTAGGTTTAATTGAGGAGACCCAGTACTTC.

This clonotype has ten or more counts. V is TRBV12-3 or TRBV12-4 and J is TRBJ2-7; TRBD2 matches 10 bases. CDR3 length: 14 amino acids. With 6 bases clipped from V and 2 bases from J, the junction kept 4 bases outside the gene matches. The CDR3 loop is CASSPSGRAYEQYF. CDR3 DNA: TGTGCCAGCAGCCCGAGCGGGAGGGCCTACGAGCAGTACTTC.

The V and J genes are TRBV29-1 and TRBJ2-3; possibly TRBD1 or TRBD2 for D (5 bases each). This CDR3 contains 15 residues. With 6 bases removed from V and 4 bases from J, the gap between germline ends came to 20 bases. In germline, CDR1 is SQVTM, CDR2 ANQGSEA. In DNA, the CDR3 is TGCAGCGTGGTTGGACGTCCGGGGCGTGCAGATACGCAGTATTTT. Translation: CSVVGRPGRADTQYF.

This clonotype has ten or more counts. The CDR3 sequence: CASRRSHGGAYEQYF. DNA for the CDR3: TGTGCCAGCCGTAGGTCCCACGGGGGCGCCTACGAGCAGTACTTC. The V and J genes are TRBV28 and TRBJ2-7, with D possibly called TRBD1 or TRBD2 (6 bases each). Trimming removed 8 bases from V and 2 bases from J, with 19 bases in between. CDR1 is MDHEN and CDR2 is SYDVKM in the germline V gene. The CDR3 totals 15 residues.

The rearrangement joins TRBV19 to TRBJ2-2; D is unresolved. V was shortened by 5 bases and J by 1 base, with 8 bases between the two germline ends. Germline V CDR1 and CDR2: LNHDA, SQIVND (reference sequence). The length of the CDR3 is 14 residues. In DNA, the CDR3 is TGTGCCAGTAGTTTCCAGTTGAACACCGGGGAGCTGTTTTTT. Amino acids: CASSFQLNTGELFF. Looking up the rest from reference TRBV19 and TRBJ2-2 gives the full variable domain: DGGITQSPKYLFRKEGQNVTLSCEQNLNHDAMYWYRQDPGQGLRLIYYSQIVNDFQKGDIAEGYSVSREKKESFPLTVTSAQKNPTAFYLCASSFQLNTGELFFGEGSRLTVL.

This clonotype has a count of ten or more. This chain uses TRBV12-3 or TRBV12-4 with TRBJ2-3; 8 bases fit TRBD2. The CDR3 is 14 amino acids. V lost 5 bases and J lost 2; bases outside the gene matches: 3. This CDR3 is CASSRLANTDTQYF. CDR3 nucleotide sequence: TGTGCCAGCAGTAGACTAGCGAACACAGATACGCAGTATTTT.

J is TRBJ2-5 and V is TRBV24-1; D remains ambiguous. The length of the CDR3 is 12 residues. Germline CDR1 reads KGHDR; CDR2 reads SFDVKD. V lost 4 bases and J 4 bases, leaving 6 bases between the germline ends. The CDR3 loop is CATSDSRETQYF. DNA of the CDR3: TGTGCCACCAGTGACTCCAGAGAGACCCAGTACTTC.

The rearrangement links TRBV29-1 to TRBJ2-5, with TRBD1 identical over 7 bases. This CDR3 contains 13 residues. Germline V gives CDR1 SQVTM, CDR2 ANQGSEA. Unmatched junction bases numbered 5, after V lost 6 bases and J lost 1 base. CDR3 in amino acids: CSVSGTVQETQYF. The CDR3, as DNA: TGCAGCGTGTCCGGGACAGTCCAAGAGACCCAGTACTTC.

This clonotype has a count of ten or more. The chain carries TRBV6-1 and TRBJ2-7; 10 bases match TRBD1. Germline trimming cut 5 bases from V and 6 bases from J; bases unmatched to any gene: 7. Per germline, CDR1 MNHNS and CDR2 SASEGT. CDR3 size: 14 residues. The CDR3 sequence: CASSLTGGLSEQYF. The CDR3 DNA follows: TGTGCCAGCAGTTTGACAGGGGGCTTGAGCGAGCAGTACTTC.

The chain combines TRBV4-1 with TRBJ2-3; D not certain. Germline CDR1 and CDR2: MGHRA and YSYEKL. V dropped 0 bases and J dropped 6 bases, with 10 bases sitting between them. The length of the CDR3 is 14 residues. The CDR3 reads CASSQEGPLDTQYF. For the CDR3, the DNA is TGCGCCAGCAGCCAAGAAGGTCCGCTGGATACGCAGTATTTT.

This clonotype was seen a single time. The chain links TRBV19 to TRBJ2-2, with D possibly being TRBD1 (6 bases). The CDR3 consists of 14 residues. Germline V gene sequence: CDR1 LNHDA, CDR2 SQIVND (reference sequence). The V end was cut by 9 bases, the J end by 4 bases, with 15 bases between. CDR3 sequence (DNA): TGTGCCAGCAAGTCACAGGGTGGCACCGGGGAGCTGTTTTTT. Translating gives CASKSQGGTGELFF.

This clonotype has more than one count but fewer than ten. This sequence joins TRBV6-1 and TRBJ1-4; D is unclear. Trimming took off 5 bases at V and 4 bases at J, with 11 bases between the two ends. Germline V CDR1 and CDR2: MNHNS, SASEGT. The CDR3 extends over 14 amino acids. As DNA, the CDR3 is TGTGCCAGCAGTCCGGGTAGGGATAATGAAAAACTGTTTTTT. Translating gives CASSPGRDNEKLFF.

This rearrangement joins TRBV11-2 to TRBJ1-4; unclear D gene. V was shortened by 3 bases and J by 5 bases, with 10 bases between the two germline ends. Germline lookup yields CDR1 SGHAT and CDR2 FQNNGV. The CDR3 spans 14 residues. The CDR3 sequence: CASSLPGGNEKLFF. Here the CDR3 DNA reads TGTGCCAGCAGCTTGCCAGGAGGCAATGAAAAACTGTTTTTT. The whole variable domain, remainder taken from reference TRBV11-2 and TRBJ1-4, is EAGVAQSPRYKIIEKRQSVAFWCNPISGHATLYWYQQILGQGPKLLIQFQNNGVVDDSQLPKDRFSAERLKGVDSTLKIQPAKLEDSAVYLCASSLPGGNEKLFFGSGTQLSVL.

This chain joins TRBV5-6 and TRBJ2-5; 9 positions match TRBD2. Losses at the gene ends were 6 bases for V and 4 bases for J; bases not matched to a gene: 10. Germline V gene data show CDR1 as SGHDT and CDR2 as YYEEEE. There are 15 residues in the CDR3. As DNA, the CDR3 is TGTGCCAGCAACCTCTTAGCGGGAGCGGGAGAGACCCAGTACTTC. This codes for CASNLLAGAGETQYF.

This rearrangement joins TRBV2 to TRBJ1-5, with D perhaps TRBD1 (6 bases). The CDR3 contains 14 residues. V was shortened by 3 bases and J by 15 bases, with 21 bases between the two germline ends. Per germline, CDR1 SNHLY and CDR2 FYNNEI. Here the CDR3 DNA reads TGTGCCAGCAGTGATCTAACAGGGATTTCGTCCGGGCATTTT. The encoded protein is CASSDLTGISSGHF.

V is TRBV27 and J is TRBJ2-5; 10 bases agree with TRBD1. With V trimmed by 3 bases and J by 2 bases, 3 bases remained unmatched. The CDR3 extends over 15 amino acids. The germline V gene has CDR1 MNHEY and CDR2 SMNVEV (reference sequence). For the CDR3, the DNA is TGTGCCAGCAGTTTCTTGGGACAGGGGCAAGAGACCCAGTACTTC. It yields the protein CASSFLGQGQETQYF.

Only a few counts were recorded for this clonotype. The V gene is TRBV24-1, the J gene TRBJ2-1, with 12 nucleotides matching TRBD2. The CDR3 is made up of 15 amino acids. CDR1 is KGHDR and CDR2 is SFDVKD in the germline V gene. Trimming removed 8 bases from V and 9 bases from J; junction bases left unmatched: 10. The chain's CDR3 is CATIERLAGDREQFF. The DNA for the CDR3 is TGTGCCACCATTGAAAGACTAGCGGGAGATCGTGAGCAGTTCTTC.

The V gene is TRBV7-3, the J gene TRBJ1-2, with a weak D call TRBD1 (6 bases). V lost 5 bases to trimming and J lost 0 bases, with 16 bases between them. Germline assignment: CDR1 SGHTA and CDR2 FQGTGA. The CDR3 is 16 amino acids. CDR3 coding DNA: TGTGCCAGCAGCCAAGGGGGGCAGGTAGCTAACTATGGCTACACCTTC. Its protein is CASSQGGQVANYGYTF.

The rearrangement joins TRBV7-2 to TRBJ2-7, with D possibly being TRBD1 (6 bases). The CDR3 is made up of 15 amino acids. From germline, CDR1 is SGHTA and CDR2 FQGNSA. Trimming left V 8 bases short and J 4 bases short, with 21 bases between. CDR3 DNA sequence: TGTGCCAGCTCACCCAACTCACAGGGTCTTTACGAGCAGTACTTC. Its protein product is CASSPNSQGLYEQYF.

The CDR3 DNA sequence: TGTGCCAGCAGTTTATCTGCCCGGGAGCAGTACTTC. The encoded protein is CASSLSAREQYF. The chain combines TRBV28 with TRBJ2-7; D remains ambiguous. The germline V and J ends were trimmed by 1 base and 7 bases, with 8 bases remaining between them. Germline-derived CDR1 and CDR2 are MDHEN and SYDVKM. The CDR3 runs 12 residues.

The chain recombines TRBV6-5 with TRBJ1-2, with a possible D match to TRBD1 (6 bases). CDR3 length equals 13 residues. Trimming took off 2 bases at V and 8 bases at J, with 12 bases between the two ends. CDR1 MNHEY and CDR2 SVGAGI come from the germline V gene. CDR3 nucleotides: TGTGCCAGCAGTTACCTACAGGGAAGCGGCTACACCTTC. Protein sequence: CASSYLQGSGYTF.